Listed below are T cell receptor beta chains from one sample, sequenced in a study of blood T cell repertoires in COVID-19. Measured with immunoSEQ multiplex PCR; TCRdb has only the in-frame clones, and not every one. The sample has under 450,000 clones; approximately 86% are singletons. Sequencing used peripheral blood. All receptors derive from a woman aged 55-70 years with COVID-19, enrolled during active disease. CDR3s include the opening cysteine and the closing phenylalanine or tryptophan. The order of the fields is CDR3 length, V gene, D gene, J gene, clone size, CDR3 protein, CDR3 DNA. A D gene is named only where the DNA matches it firmly. For some rows the clone size is stated as once, few or many, or as a class when expanded; others skip it.

>14|TRBV7-3|NA|TRBJ2-2|NA
CASSPTRVGGELFF
TGTGCCAGCAGCCCCACGAGGGTAGGCGGGGAGCTGTTTTTT
>15|TRBV29-1|TRBD1|TRBJ1-1|NA
CSVVRQGGVNTEAFF
TGCAGCGTTGTCCGGCAGGGGGGTGTGAACACTGAAGCTTTCTTT
>12|TRBV2|NA|TRBJ2-7|NA
CASSKDSYEQYF
TGTGCCAGCAGTAAAGACAGCTACGAGCAGTACTTC
>17|TRBV9|TRBD2|TRBJ2-3|NA
CASSAPPGLAGSDTQYF
TGTGCCAGCAGCGCCCCGCCGGGACTAGCGGGATCAGATACGCAGTATTTT
>13|TRBV5-8|NA|TRBJ1-6|NA
CASSLIERTPLHF
TGTGCCAGCAGCTTGATCGAGCGAACACCCCTCCACTTT
>15|TRBV18|TRBD1|TRBJ1-4|NA
CASSPGTGTREKLFF
TGTGCCAGCTCCCCCGGGACAGGGACGAGAGAAAAACTGTTTTTT
>15|TRBV19|NA|TRBJ2-4|NA
CASSMESGAKNIQYF
TGTGCCAGTAGTATGGAGTCGGGAGCCAAAAACATTCAGTACTTC
>16|TRBV5-1|NA|TRBJ1-6|NA
CASSLAGPGENSPLHF
TGCGCCAGCAGCTTGGCGGGTCCTGGGGAGAATTCACCCCTCCACTTT
>11|TRBV16|NA|TRBJ1-2|once
CASSQSSTASF
TGTGCCAGCAGCCAATCCAGTACCGCCTCATTC
>13|TRBV7-3|NA|TRBJ2-7|NA
CASSAGASYEQYF
TGTGCCAGCAGTGCTGGGGCTTCCTACGAGCAGTACTTC
>13|TRBV11-2|NA|TRBJ2-4|NA
CASSWDIKNIQYF
TGTGCCAGCAGCTGGGACATCAAAAACATTCAGTACTTC
>12|TRBV30|TRBD2|TRBJ2-1|NA
CAWMGLAGAQFF
TGTGCCTGGATGGGACTAGCGGGGGCCCAGTTCTTC
>16|TRBV6-2/TRBV6-3|NA|TRBJ1-5|few
CASSYMGAFSNQPQHF
TGTGCCAGCAGTTACATGGGGGCGTTTAGCAATCAGCCCCAGCATTTT
>13|TRBV27|TRBD1|TRBJ2-7|once
CASSWGQTYEQYF
TGTGCCAGCAGTTGGGGACAGACCTACGAGCAGTACTTC
>16|TRBV9|TRBD1|TRBJ1-1|NA
CASSALDRGGHTEAFF
TGTGCCAGCAGCGCCCTCGACAGGGGTGGGCACACTGAAGCTTTCTTT
>15|TRBV19|NA|TRBJ2-5|NA
CASSNYFQGLETQYF
TGTGCCAGTAGTAACTACTTCCAGGGGTTGGAGACCCAGTACTTC
>15|TRBV28|NA|TRBJ2-1|NA
CASSGGERPYNEQFF
TGTGCCAGCAGTGGCGGGGAGAGGCCCTACAATGAGCAGTTCTTC
>14|TRBV2|NA|TRBJ1-2|NA
CASNKQVSRYGYTF
TGTGCCAGCAACAAACAGGTATCCCGCTATGGCTACACCTTC
>16|TRBV18|NA|TRBJ1-4|once
CASSPIAGTTNEKLFF
TGTGCCAGCTCACCGATAGCAGGGACAACTAATGAAAAACTGTTTTTT
>13|TRBV30|NA|TRBJ1-1|NA
CAWSNQVNTEAFF
TGTGCCTGGAGTAACCAGGTGAACACTGAAGCTTTCTTT
>14|TRBV3-1/TRBV3-2|TRBD2|TRBJ2-7|once
CASSHKRGGYEQYF
TGTGCCAGCAGTCACAAGCGGGGGGGCTACGAGCAGTACTTC
>14|TRBV9|NA|TRBJ1-1|NA
CASSVSTGNTEAFF
TGTGCCAGCAGCGTATCTACAGGAAACACTGAAGCTTTCTTT
>16|TRBV7-2|TRBD2|TRBJ2-7|few
CASSQQPEWAGGLQYF
TGTGCCAGCAGCCAACAGCCTGAGTGGGCGGGGGGGTTACAGTACTTC
>15|TRBV11-3|TRBD2|TRBJ2-7|NA
CASSVQIGTTFEQYF
TGTGCCAGCAGCGTCCAGATAGGGACTACATTCGAGCAGTACTTC